These 25 T cell receptor beta chains were all obtained from the same sample, sequenced in a study of cytomegalovirus exposure and HLA in healthy donors. 13 Jbeta primers and 60 Vbeta primers were used for the PCR. Method: immunoSEQ multiplex PCR; TCRdb's copy keeps in-frame clones and lacks some. The profile shows roughly 100,000 clones, more than 60% of them singletons. Sequencing was carried out using PBMCs. These receptors came from a man aged 40-49 years in good health and CMV-seronegative.

The V gene is TRBV19, the J gene TRBJ2-7, with 7 bases lining up with TRBD1. The CDR3 totals 14 residues. The V gene's germline CDR1 is LNHDA and CDR2 SQIVND (reference sequence). The V and J ends lost 4 bases and 0 bases, in that order; junction bases with no gene match: 3. Here the CDR3 DNA reads TGTGCCAGTAGTAGGACAGGCCCCTCCTACGAGCAGTACTTC. Protein product: CASSRTGPSYEQYF.

CDR3 sequence reads: CASSLADGLTNTGELFF. The CDR3 DNA sequence: TGTGCCAGCAGCTTAGCGGATGGACTAACGAACACCGGGGAGCTGTTTTTT. The V call is TRBV7-6, the J call TRBJ2-2, with D perhaps matching TRBD2 (6 bases). The CDR3 runs to 17 residues. V lost 0 bases to trimming and J lost 0 bases, with 11 bases between them. Germline V gives CDR1 SGHVS, CDR2 FNYEAQ.

This sequence joins TRBV7-3 and TRBJ1-6; maybe TRBD1 (6 bases). With 5 bases removed from V and 10 bases from J, the gap between germline ends came to 12 bases. CDR1 and CDR2 (germline): SGHTA, FQGTGA. The CDR3 loop spans 13 amino acids. The CDR3 spells CASSGTGSSPLHF. In nucleotides, the CDR3 is TGTGCCAGCAGCGGCACAGGGTCGTCACCCCTCCACTTT.

The chain employs TRBV13 and TRBJ2-2; 9 bases line up with TRBD2. With 11 bases clipped from V and 4 bases from J, the junction kept 14 bases outside the gene matches. This CDR3 region has 16 residues. Per germline, CDR1 PRHDT and CDR2 FYEKMQ (reference sequence). The CDR3 nucleotides read TGTGCCTGCCAATATAGCGGGGGAACCTCCACCGGGGAGCTGTTTTTT. Translating it yields CACQYSGGTSTGELFF.

V is TRBV5-4 and J is TRBJ1-2; 9 bases agree with TRBD1. V lost 2 bases to trimming and J lost 5 bases; unmatched junction nucleotides: 4. The germline V gene has CDR1 SGHNT and CDR2 YYREEE (reference sequence). This CDR3 comprises 14 residues. The DNA of the CDR3 is TGTGCCAGCAGCTTACCGGGACAGGGTTATGGCTACACCTTC. Its translation: CASSLPGQGYGYTF.

This sequence joins TRBV11-1 and TRBJ1-1; possibly TRBD1 for D (6 bases). V shed 5 bases and J shed 3 bases, with 19 bases lying between them. CDR3 size: 16 residues. Germline V gives CDR1 SGHAT, CDR2 FQDESV (reference sequence). CDR3 loop: CASSQRDMGTHTEAFF. CDR3 coding DNA: TGTGCCAGCAGCCAGCGGGACATGGGCACTCACACTGAAGCTTTCTTT.

The chain recombines TRBV5-1 with TRBJ2-1, with 8 bases that match TRBD2. This CDR3 is built from 14 residues. The germline V gene encodes CDR1 SGHRS and CDR2 YFSETQ. V shed 1 base, J shed 6 bases, and the junction held 3 bases outside the gene matches. The CDR3 coding sequence is TGCGCCAGCAGCTTGTCCGGGACTAGCAATGAGCAGTTCTTC. This translates into CASSLSGTSNEQFF. The full variable domain, in which reference TRBV5-1 and TRBJ2-1 provide the parts outside the CDR3, is KAGVTQTPRYLIKTRGQQVTLSCSPISGHRSVSWYQQTPGQGLQFLFEYFSETQRNKGNFPGRFSGRQFSNSRSEMNVSTLELGDSALYLCASSLSGTSNEQFFGPGTRLTVL.

The rearrangement links TRBV6-5 to TRBJ2-1; 7 nucleotides line up with TRBD2. V was pared by 4 bases and J by 5 bases, with 11 bases of the junction left unmatched. The CDR3 totals 16 residues. Looked up from germline, CDR1 is MNHEY and CDR2 is SVGAGI. CDR3 region: CASSSLNGGLNNEQFF. DNA of the CDR3: TGTGCCAGCAGTTCCCTTAACGGGGGGTTAAACAATGAGCAGTTCTTC.

This sequence joins TRBV5-1 and TRBJ1-4; D unclear. The V gene lost 4 bases and the J gene lost 5 bases, with 12 bases spanning the gap. Per the germline V gene, CDR1 is SGHRS and CDR2 is YFSETQ. The CDR3 is 14 residues long. The CDR3 bases are TGCGCCAGCAGCCCGGGGAGAGGGAATGAAAAACTGTTTTTT. It specifies CASSPGRGNEKLFF.

This clone was observed a handful of times. The rearrangement joins TRBV6-4 to TRBJ2-2, with 8 bases lining up with TRBD1. Germline V gives CDR1 MRHNA, CDR2 SNTAGT. V shed 6 bases, J shed 6 bases, and the junction held 12 bases outside the gene matches. The CDR3 has 16 residues. The CDR3 spells CASRQTGVANAGELFF. DNA for the CDR3: TGTGCCAGCAGACAGACAGGGGTGGCAAACGCCGGGGAGCTGTTTTTT.

The chain is built from TRBV9 and TRBJ2-5; tentatively, D is TRBD1 (7 bases). This CDR3 has 19 residues. CDR1 is SGDLS and CDR2 is YYNGEE in the germline V gene. Trimming took 4 bases from V and 5 from J, leaving 30 bases between them. CDR3 region: CASSPQRGRGGGGGETQYF. For the CDR3, the DNA is TGTGCCAGCAGCCCTCAAAGGGGGCGGGGCGGTGGGGGCGGGGAGACCCAGTACTTC.

In its sample, this clone was seen once. The chain couples TRBV28 to TRBJ1-1; no firm D call. Trimming left V 4 bases short and J 0 bases short, with 9 bases between. The CDR3 loop spans 14 amino acids. Germline values: CDR1 MDHEN, CDR2 SYDVKM. The CDR3 spells CASSSPGMNTEAFF. CDR3 coding DNA: TGTGCCAGCAGTTCCCCAGGAATGAACACTGAAGCTTTCTTT.

The genes are TRBV5-1 and TRBJ2-7; 9 nucleotides agree with TRBD2. The CDR3 contains 15 residues. Trimming took 0 bases from V and 6 from J; bases not matched to a gene: 7. In germline, CDR1 is SGHRS, CDR2 YFSETQ. In DNA, the CDR3 is TGCGCCAGCAGCTTGGAAGGCGGGGGGGCCCGCGAGCAGTACTTC. Translating gives CASSLEGGGAREQYF.

Concerning this clone: Germline is not matched at one junction end, which may reflect a read error. Additional DNA sequences in this sample encode the identical CDR3. This chain uses TRBV11-2 with TRBJ1-6, with D possibly TRBD1 on 5 matching bases. The CDR3 extends over 14 amino acids. Germline values: CDR1 SGHAT, CDR2 FQNNGV. As DNA, the CDR3 is TGCGCCAGCAGCTTAGCCCAGGGAGGCTCACCCCTCCACTTT. As protein: CASSLAQGGSPLHF.

In this sample, this clone turned up once. The chain joins TRBV7-8 to TRBJ2-3, with 9 bases fitting TRBD2. Germline lookup yields CDR1 SGHVS and CDR2 FQNEAQ. V lost 1 base to trimming and J lost 4 bases; unmatched junction nucleotides: 6. This CDR3 has 16 residues. The CDR3: CASSLGLAGSSDTQYF. In DNA, the CDR3 is TGTGCCAGCAGCTTAGGTCTAGCGGGGTCCTCAGATACGCAGTATTTT.

V usage is TRBV19 and J usage is TRBJ1-2; D might be TRBD1 (5 bases). This CDR3 region has 13 residues. Looked up from germline, CDR1 is LNHDA and CDR2 is SQIVND (reference sequence). The V end was cut by 5 bases, the J end by 5 bases, with 12 bases between. This CDR3 is CASSSRDFYGYTF. Written as DNA, the CDR3 is TGTGCCAGTAGTTCACGGGACTTTTATGGCTACACCTTC.

The chain has TRBV5-4 and TRBJ1-1; 10 bases agree with TRBD1. The CDR3 is 14 amino acids. Germline CDR1 and CDR2: SGHNT and YYREEE (reference sequence). V lost 3 bases, J lost 7 bases, and 6 bases stayed unmatched. The CDR3 loop is CASSSGQGGIEAFF. CDR3 coding DNA: TGTGCCAGCAGCTCCGGACAGGGGGGGATTGAAGCTTTCTTT.

The chain recombines TRBV7-3 with TRBJ2-1; D is possibly TRBD1 (6 bases). The CDR3 loop spans 13 amino acids. Germline V gene lookup returns CDR1 SGHTA and CDR2 FQGTGA. Between the trimmed V and J ends, which lost 5 bases and 7 bases, there was a span of 12 bases. CDR3 DNA: TGTGCCAGCAGCCTCTCAAGGGGGAATGAGCAGTTCTTC. Protein: CASSLSRGNEQFF.

The chain uses TRBV28 and TRBJ2-5, with 8 bases identical to TRBD2. In germline, CDR1 is MDHEN, CDR2 SYDVKM. CDR3 size: 15 residues. J lost 1 base, V lost 7 bases, and 8 bases had no gene match. CDR3 sequence (DNA): TGTGCCAGCATCACCAGCGGGGGCCCCCAAGAGACCCAGTACTTC. Amino acid sequence: CASITSGGPQETQYF.

The table lists this clone with a few counts. The genes are TRBV2 and TRBJ2-7, with TRBD2 as a possible D gene (5 bases). CDR1 and CDR2 (germline): SNHLY, FYNNEI. The CDR3 length is 14 residues. V gave up 1 base and J gave up 4 bases, with 11 bases separating them. The CDR3 is CASSEGRGPYEQYF. CDR3 nucleotide sequence: TGTGCCAGCAGTGAAGGCCGGGGTCCGTACGAGCAGTACTTC.

With regard to this clone: At one of its ends the junction is not consistent with the germline gene, which may arise from a read error. This sequence joins TRBV7-9 and TRBJ2-2, with TRBD2 identical over 8 bases. CDR1 and CDR2 from the germline V gene are SEHNR and FQNEAQ (reference sequence). This CDR3 has 18 amino acids. Written as DNA, the CDR3 is TGTTCCAGCAGCTTAGGTTCCCCACGGGGGGGCCAGTCCGGGGAGCTGTTTTTT. Its protein product is CSSSLGSPRGGQSGELFF.

This rearrangement joins TRBV5-6 to TRBJ2-6; 7 bases agree with TRBD1. The trim removed 0 bases at V and 0 bases at J, leaving 3 bases unmatched. CDR1 SGHDT and CDR2 YYEEEE come from the germline V gene. The CDR3 is 17 residues long. CDR3 sequence (DNA): TGTGCCAGCAGCTTGGGACAGGGCTACTCTGGGGCCAACGTCCTGACTTTC. Translation gives CASSLGQGYSGANVLTF.

This clone was counted a few times. V usage is TRBV7-9 and J usage is TRBJ1-1, with D unresolved. The V end was cut by 1 base, the J end by 5 bases, with 11 bases between. The CDR3 spans 14 residues. Germline CDR1 SEHNR, CDR2 FQNEAQ (reference sequence). The CDR3 DNA reads TGTGCCAGCAGCTTAGGAGGAGGGAGTACTGAAGCTTTCTTT. Amino acid sequence: CASSLGGGSTEAFF.

The chain uses TRBV19 and TRBJ2-1; 16 positions match TRBD2. V shed 8 bases and J 6 bases; nucleotides not matched to a gene: 13. The CDR3 is made up of 18 amino acids. In germline, CDR1 is LNHDA, CDR2 SQIVND (reference sequence). The CDR3 DNA reads as TGTGCCAGTGGGACGGGACTAGCGGGGGGGCTTCGAGGCAATGAGCAGTTCTTC. Protein product: CASGTGLAGGLRGNEQFF.

This clone was found a few times. The chain uses TRBV7-9 and TRBJ2-5; a possible D gene is TRBD1 (5 bases). The germline CDR1 and CDR2 sequences are SEHNR and FQNEAQ (reference sequence). There are 15 residues in the CDR3. V lost 2 bases and J lost 4, with 14 bases in between. CDR3 DNA sequence: TGTGCCAGCAGCTTATTGGTTGTTACAGGAGAGACCCAGTACTTC. Its protein product is CASSLLVVTGETQYF.